Shown below are 15 T cell receptor beta chains from a single sample sequenced in a study of CD8+CD57+ T cells in acquired aplastic anemia. Template material for TCR beta VDJ and CDR3 profiling consisted of genomic DNA. TCRdb fed the reads into MiXCR, producing one record per CDR3 protein. This sample has some 130,000 distinct CDR3 sequences, with about 40% found just once. Sequenced material: sorted CD4+, CD8+, or CD8+CD57+ T cells (not recorded which) from PBMCs. The receptors were gathered from a human donor in good health, serving as a control.

With regard to this clonotype: This may be a read error: a much more frequent sequence differs by one nucleotide. This chain links TRBV4-1 with TRBJ1-5, with a weak D call TRBD1 (6 bases). Germline CDR1 MGHRA, CDR2 YSYEKL. The CDR3 length is 16 residues. The CDR3 spells CAGSQARQGSNQPQHF. CDR3 nucleotide sequence: TGCGCCGGCAGCCAAGCCCGTCAGGGGAGCAATCAGCCCCAGCATTTT.

The chain couples TRBV19 to TRBJ1-5; 7 nucleotides line up with TRBD1. Germline trimming cut 0 bases from V and 3 bases from J; bases unmatched to any gene: 2. The germline V gene has CDR1 LNHDA and CDR2 SQIVND (reference sequence). This CDR3 spans 15 amino acids. In nucleotides, the CDR3 is TGTGCCAGTAGTATAGAGGGGACAGCCAATCAGCCCCAGCATTTT. Translated: CASSIEGTANQPQHF.

This clonotype has a count of ten or more. The chain has TRBV10-1 and TRBJ2-5; TRBD1 might be the D (6 bases). CDR1 is WNHNN, CDR2 SYGVQD, per germline (reference sequence). V gave up 3 bases and J gave up 3 bases, with 11 bases separating them. The CDR3 spans 14 residues. This CDR3 reads CASSDTTGKETQYF. The CDR3 DNA reads as TGCGCCAGCAGTGATACTACAGGGAAAGAGACCCAGTACTTC.

The chain uses TRBV19 and TRBJ2-1; 8 bases map to TRBD1. CDR1 and CDR2 (germline): LNHDA, SQIVND (reference sequence). Trimming took 3 bases from V and 3 from J; bases not matched to a gene: 4. The CDR3 spans 15 residues. CDR3 nucleotide sequence: TGTGCCAGTAGTATGTCCACAGGGGGCTACAATGAGCAGTTCTTC. It translates to CASSMSTGGYNEQFF.

This clonotype came up many times. CDR3 DNA sequence: TGTGCCTGGAGTGTTGGGACAGACTACGAGCAGTACTTC. Translation gives CAWSVGTDYEQYF. V usage is TRBV30 and J usage is TRBJ2-7, with TRBD1 matching over 7 bases. Germline CDR1 GTSNPN, CDR2 SVGIG (reference sequence). The CDR3 runs 13 residues. The V segment lost 0 bases and the J segment 3 bases; nucleotides outside the gene matches: 2.

This clonotype was recorded at least ten times. This CDR3 is CSVVRQMNTEAFF. CDR3 coding DNA: TGCAGCGTTGTCCGACAGATGAACACTGAAGCTTTCTTT. The chain couples TRBV29-1 to TRBJ1-1; tentatively, D is TRBD1 (5 bases). The CDR3 spans 13 residues. Looked up from germline, CDR1 is SQVTM and CDR2 is ANQGSEA. Between the trimmed V and J ends, which lost 4 bases and 0 bases, there was a span of 9 bases.

This clonotype appeared a single time. The chain is built from TRBV3-1 and TRBJ2-5; maybe TRBD2 (5 bases). The CDR3 is 16 amino acids. Trimming removed 0 bases at V and 5 bases at J, with 16 bases between. The germline V gene has CDR1 LGHDT and CDR2 YNNKEL (reference sequence). The DNA for the CDR3 is TGTGCCAGCAGCCAAGACTCAGCGGACTGGGGTGAGACCCAGTACTTC. This gives the protein CASSQDSADWGETQYF.

A note on this clonotype: This may come from a read error, since a much larger clone is one base off. V is TRBV2 and J is TRBJ2-5; 11 positions match TRBD1. The V gene's germline CDR1 is SNHLY and CDR2 FYNNEI. This CDR3 region has 14 residues. V lost 6 bases and J lost 7; bases outside the gene matches: 7. CDR3 bases: TGTGCCAGCAGCCTGGACAGGGGGCCGGGGACCCAGTACTTC. It translates to CASSLDRGPGTQYF. Combining the CDR3 with reference TRBV2 and TRBJ2-5 gives the whole variable domain EPEVTQTPSHQVTQMGQEVILRCVPISNHLYFYWYRQILGQKVEFLVSFYNNEISEKSEIFDDQFSVERPDGSNFTLKIRSTKLEDSAMYFCASSLDRGPGTQYFGPGTRLLVL.

This chain links TRBV19 with TRBJ2-7, with 7 positions matching TRBD1. The germline V gene encodes CDR1 LNHDA and CDR2 SQIVND (reference sequence). With 9 bases clipped from V and 0 bases from J, the junction kept 8 bases outside the gene matches. This CDR3 has 14 amino acids. CDR3 DNA sequence: TGTGCCAGCACCGACAGGGAGAGCTCCTACGAGCAGTACTTC. It codes for CASTDRESSYEQYF.

The gene calls are TRBV7-2 and TRBJ1-6; TRBD1 might be the D (6 bases). CDR3 size: 14 residues. Germline V gene lookup returns CDR1 SGHTA and CDR2 FQGNSA. The V and J ends lost 1 base and 6 bases respectively, with 7 bases between them. CDR3 coding DNA: TGTGCCAGCAGCTTAGAACAGGGTAATTCACCCCTCCACTTT. It codes for CASSLEQGNSPLHF.

This clonotype was counted between two and nine times. The chain links TRBV5-6 to TRBJ1-1; D may be TRBD1 (5 bases). The germline V gene encodes CDR1 SGHDT and CDR2 YYEEEE. The CDR3 has 18 amino acids. V was clipped by 4 bases and J by 2 bases, with 24 bases between them. CDR3 in DNA: TGTGCCAGCAGCCCGGGACTGACCGTTTTCCGTTTAAACACTGAAGCTTTCTTT. Its protein product is CASSPGLTVFRLNTEAFF.

This clonotype was seen repeatedly, ten times or more. This rearrangement joins TRBV14 to TRBJ1-1; no clear D gene. The germline V gene has CDR1 SGHDN and CDR2 FVKESK. V dropped 1 base and J dropped 5 bases, with 11 bases sitting between them. The CDR3 runs to 14 residues. CDR3 residues: CASSQGGRWTEAFF. The CDR3 nucleotides are TGTGCCAGCAGCCAAGGCGGACGATGGACTGAAGCTTTCTTT.

The rearrangement uses TRBV12-3 or TRBV12-4 and TRBJ1-2; D is perhaps TRBD1 (6 bases). The CDR3 runs to 13 residues. The ends were cut back, 8 bases at V and 8 bases at J, with 18 bases in the middle. The CDR3 region is CASAGGGAQGYTF. CDR3 nucleotides: TGTGCCAGCGCGGGAGGGGGGGCGCAGGGCTACACCTTC.

As to this clonotype: Germline and junction disagree at one end, which may indicate a read error. V is TRBV6-4 and J is TRBJ1-1; the match to TRBD1 covers 11 bases. From germline, CDR1 is MRHNA and CDR2 SNTAGT. The CDR3 length is 19 residues. CDR3 in DNA: TGTGCCAGCAGTGACCCCGGACAGGGGGCGTTGTGGTGCAACACTGGAGCTTTCTTT. Its translation is CASSDPGQGALWCNTGAFF.

V and J are TRBV18 and TRBJ2-5, with TRBD1 matching 8 bases. Looked up from germline, CDR1 is KGHSH and CDR2 is LQKENI. With V trimmed by 3 bases and J by 2 bases, 11 bases remained unmatched. The CDR3 loop spans 17 amino acids. CDR3 coding DNA: TGTGCCAGCTCACCTCTCCTGATGGGACAGGTGCAAGAGACCCAGTACTTC. It codes for CASSPLLMGQVQETQYF. Combining the CDR3 with reference TRBV18 and TRBJ2-5 gives the whole variable domain NAGVMQNPRHLVRRRGQEARLRCSPMKGHSHVYWYRQLPEEGLKFMVYLQKENIIDESGMPKERFSAEFPKEGPSILRIQQVVRGDSAAYFCASSPLLMGQVQETQYFGPGTRLLVL.